This note documents a single TCR beta chain sequence. The antigen it recognizes is unknown. No base-level quality is on record; no much larger clone is a single base apart. These data come from a study of blood T cell repertoires in COVID-19 (dated by TCRdb to 2018 to 2020). Broadly, across the study: The collaborator samples originated in the United States, Italy and Spain and spanned the acute and convalescent phases of COVID-19. The material from the prospective study consisted of cDNA or gDNA derived from T cells, B-cell-depleted T cells, or PBMCs. The dataset comprised deeply sampled blood TCRbeta repertoires from subjects exposed to, actively infected with, or recovered from COVID-19. A freely available public database, intended as a resource for researchers studying the immune response to SARS-CoV-2, is where the repertoires were released. The samples were drawn from the first 160 participants of the ongoing ImmuneRACE study and from 1,200 or so subjects provided by 6 global collaborators. A de-identified subject ID, COVID-19 status, age in years and sex were almost always included in the sample metadata. Where HLA class I and class II types were available, the types were taken from metadata supplied by the sample provider, not from assay-based typing.

The immunoSEQ Assay, a bias-controlled multiplex PCR, was used to amplify TCRbeta CDR3 regions from genomic DNA. The published analysis was carried out like this. Within the assay, amplification of reference gene primers was used to estimate how many nucleated cells each sample contained. To quantify the absolute abundance of each unique TCRbeta CDR3 rearrangement, sequence reads were collapsed and filtered. For each sample, productive Simpson clonality was calculated as the square root of Simpson's diversity index across productive rearrangements. Held by TCRdb, this immuneACCESS table contains in-frame sequences only and omits some clones. Under half of the omission traces to an unresolved V gene where checked; the cause of the rest is unknown. For V, J and clone size, that table is used; D and trimming come from the DNA. The sample table contains 50,000 to 75,000 clones; only one count was recorded for 87% of them. The leading ten clones occupy approximately 5% of the sample.

Study-wide findings and limitations: Clinical and demographic metadata were provided uncurated, with the amount varying by source and participant.

Sequences MGHRA (CDR1) and YSYEKL (CDR2) are obtained from the germline V gene. The CDR3 starts with the cysteine, ends with the phenylalanine, and has 14 residues. The entry retains the CDR3 DNA only, 42 bases that are in frame from base 1. V is reduced by 0 bases and J by 10 bases, leaving a spacing of 15 bases between them. Collaborating institutions collected whole blood in K2EDTA tubes following their own protocols. For TCRbeta analysis, collaborators shipped samples in one of three forms: frozen whole blood, isolated PBMCs, or DNA extracted from either of those sample types. The chain is made from TRBV4-1 and TRBJ1-1, with the D gene too uncertain to name. This sequence was found in a man aged 80 or over in a cohort sampled during active COVID-19. Sequenced input: peripheral blood. The CDR3 corresponds to CASSQDSRYRGAFF. The DNA sequence is TGCGCCAGCAGCCAAGATTCGCGGTATCGCGGAGCTTTCTTT.